This T cell receptor (beta chain) was recovered during a study of T-cell memory formation after mild COVID-19. CDR3 length: 13 residues. Germline loops: CDR1 SSHAT, CDR2 FNYEAQ (reference sequence). It was 5'RACE with constant-segment primers that produced the TCR alpha and TCR beta cDNA libraries, which carried sample barcodes and UMIs. In TCRdb, the 5' RACE reads were re-called with MiXCR into one record per CDR3 protein. In the table there are about 430,000 distinct CDR3 sequences, roughly 18% of which are singletons. Findings of the study overall: Contracting clones from day 15 to 85 showed balanced CD4/CD8; later expanders favored CD4+. Unconfirmed was the SARS-CoV-2 specificity of second-wave clones that peaked on day 37.

On this clonotype itself: Its target is not known. Compared with germline, one end of the junction differs, possibly owing to a read error.

The chain carries TRBV7-7 and TRBJ2-1; D remains unclear. The TCR was taken from a man aged 18 to 35 who had mild COVID-19 (a few samples of this study predate the infection). Cell type and time point are not known. Sample: PBMCs or a T cell subset sorted from them (not recorded which). Here the CDR3 reads CASRKGPRDEQFF. The DNA of the CDR3 is TGTGCTAGCAGGAAAGGGCCTCGGGATGAGCAGTTCTTC.